This T cell receptor (beta chain) stems from a study of graft-versus-host responses after intestinal transplantation. At the level of the study: Recipients had transplants, and these were multivisceral, liver-intestinal, or isolated intestinal. Anti-thymocyte globulin induction, then tacrolimus and steroids for roughly 3 years, went to all recipients. Notes on the study in general: High graft-versus-host to host-versus-graft clonal ratios were seen in allografts of patients with graft-donor T cell macrochimerism. Association was observed between peak circulating GvH clone levels and early post-transplant HvG declines.

As to this clone: What it binds is not known.

Sequenced by immunoSEQ multiplex PCR; TCRdb stores in-frame clones only, minus some. The data show about 5,700 clones, over 65% seen once. Lamina propria and intraepithelial lymphocytes were released by processing graft tissue. Germline values: CDR1 MNHEY, CDR2 SVGAGI. The CDR3 consists of 14 residues. The V segment lost 6 bases and the J segment 8 bases; nucleotides outside the gene matches: 8. The rearrangement links TRBV6-5 to TRBJ2-3; the match to TRBD2 covers 10 bases. Source: ileum tissue, taken roughly 310 days after intestinal transplant. The TCR sequence derives from a human patient who received an intestinal transplant, so some T cells may come from the graft donor. The CDR3 DNA reads as TGTGCCAGCAGCAGCGTAGCGGGGGGTTCTACGCAGTATTTT. Protein product: CASSSVAGGSTQYF.